Following are 15 T cell receptor beta chains from one sample sequenced in a study of neurological immune-mediated disorders. The time point denotes: longitudinal time-point 3. TCRdb re-called the 5' RACE reads through MiXCR, storing one row per CDR3 protein. The sample yields fewer than 55,000 distinct CDR3 sequences, about 12% seen once. Sequenced input: PBMCs. The receptors here all came from a male donor with HTLV-1-associated myelopathy (HAM/TSP).

This clonotype occurred many times. The chain employs TRBV7-2 and TRBJ1-2; TRBD1 might be the D (6 bases). Germline V gives CDR1 SGHTA, CDR2 FQGNSA. V shed 3 bases and J shed 4 bases, with 12 bases lying between them. There are 14 residues in the CDR3. The CDR3 loop reads CASSFQGLGYGYTF. As DNA, the CDR3 is TGTGCCAGCAGCTTTCAGGGGCTGGGCTATGGCTACACCTTC.

Many counts were recorded for this clonotype. This rearrangement joins TRBV19 to TRBJ1-1; 9 positions agree with TRBD1. Germline V gene sequence: CDR1 LNHDA, CDR2 SQIVND (reference sequence). The CDR3 runs 15 residues. V dropped 8 bases and J dropped 1; count of bases not matched to a gene: 8. This CDR3 reads CASSSPGQGNTEAFF. The CDR3 nucleotides read TGTGCCAGTTCGAGTCCGGGACAGGGGAACACTGAAGCTTTCTTT.

At least ten counts were recorded for this clonotype. The genes are TRBV6-5 and TRBJ1-3; tentative D call: TRBD1 (5 bases). Deletions cut 6 bases from V and 7 bases from J, with 7 bases between. The CDR3 contains 11 residues. Germline loops: CDR1 MNHEY, CDR2 SVGAGI. CDR3 sequence: CASRGGNTIYF. In DNA form, the CDR3 reads TGTGCCAGCAGGGGGGGGAACACCATATATTTT.

This clonotype came up many times. The chain links TRBV6-2 or TRBV6-3 to TRBJ2-1; 12 positions agree with TRBD2. The CDR3 runs 20 residues. The V segment lost 2 bases and the J segment 6 bases; nucleotides outside the gene matches: 17. The germline V gene has CDR1 MNHEY and CDR2 SVGEGT. CDR3: CASSYPEPVLAGGPGNEQFF. For the CDR3, the DNA is TGTGCCAGCAGTTACCCGGAACCCGTCCTAGCGGGGGGGCCCGGCAATGAGCAGTTCTTC.

Ten or more counts support this clonotype. The CDR3 protein is CASRDDSASNYGYTF. The CDR3 nucleotides are TGTGCCAGCAGGGACGACAGTGCTTCTAACTATGGCTACACCTTC. The V call is TRBV6-5, the J call TRBJ1-2; D is perhaps TRBD1 (5 bases). Trimming removed 6 bases at V and 0 bases at J, with 14 bases between. The germline V gene encodes CDR1 MNHEY and CDR2 SVGAGI. This CDR3 has 15 residues.

This clonotype has more than one count but fewer than ten. The chain is built from TRBV13 and TRBJ2-3; D not certain. V was shortened by 1 base and J by 5 bases, with 4 bases between the two germline ends. This CDR3 comprises 12 residues. Per the germline V gene, CDR1 is PRHDT and CDR2 is FYEKMQ (reference sequence). CDR3 DNA sequence: TGTGCCAGCAGCTTAGTTCGAGATACGCAGTATTTT. This codes for CASSLVRDTQYF.

This clonotype was detected ten times or more. The rearrangement links TRBV7-2 to TRBJ2-5; 7 bases align to TRBD2. The V and J ends lost 2 bases and 1 base, in that order; junction bases with no gene match: 4. Germline V gene lookup returns CDR1 SGHTA and CDR2 FQGNSA. The CDR3 sequence is 15 residues long. CDR3 sequence: CASSLSGDSQETQYF. In DNA, the CDR3 is TGTGCCAGCAGCTTAAGCGGGGACTCCCAAGAGACCCAGTACTTC.

This rearrangement joins TRBV27 to TRBJ2-1; no clear D. The CDR3 contains 12 residues. V was clipped by 5 bases and J by 7 bases, with 9 bases between them. Germline V gene lookup returns CDR1 MNHEY and CDR2 SMNVEV (reference sequence). CDR3 coding DNA: TGTGCCAGCAGTCGACTGGGGAATGAGCAGTTCTTC. Protein product: CASSRLGNEQFF.

This clonotype was recorded many times. This CDR3 is CASSTGQGAGNSPLHF. In nucleotides, the CDR3 is TGTGCCAGCAGTACAGGACAGGGGGCGGGTAATTCACCCCTCCACTTT. The chain combines TRBV6-6 with TRBJ1-6; TRBD1 matches 11 bases. J lost 6 bases, V lost 5 bases, and 6 bases had no gene match. Germline V gene lookup returns CDR1 MNHNY and CDR2 SVGAGI (reference sequence). The CDR3 extends over 16 amino acids.

V gene TRBV3-1 combines with J gene TRBJ2-6; weak D call: TRBD1 (5 bases). The CDR3 has 19 residues. Per germline, CDR1 LGHDT and CDR2 YNNKEL (reference sequence). The V end was cut by 3 bases, the J end by 2 bases, with 20 bases between. The CDR3 region is CASSHHTRQLLPGANVLTF. The CDR3 region has the DNA TGTGCCAGCAGCCACCACACCAGACAGCTGCTTCCTGGGGCCAACGTCCTGACTTTC.

The rearrangement uses TRBV20-1 and TRBJ2-5; unclear D gene. The CDR3 is 12 residues long. The germline V gene has CDR1 DFQATT and CDR2 SNEGSKA (reference sequence). Trimming took off 5 bases at V and 4 bases at J, with 11 bases between the two ends. The CDR3 loop reads CSALAVVETQYF. The DNA of the CDR3 is TGCAGTGCTCTCGCAGTTGTAGAGACCCAGTACTTC.

This clonotype was observed many times. The rearrangement links TRBV5-5 to TRBJ1-1, with a possible D match to TRBD1 (5 bases). Germline V gives CDR1 SGHKS, CDR2 YYEKEE (reference sequence). Trimming pared 4 bases from V and 6 bases from J, leaving 13 bases between. This CDR3 has 13 amino acids. DNA of the CDR3: TGTGCCAGCAGCCCACTGACAGACGCTGAAGCTTTCTTT. Protein product: CASSPLTDAEAFF.

This clonotype was counted ten times or more. The chain couples TRBV20-1 to TRBJ2-5; D possibly corresponds to TRBD2 (5 bases). Germline values: CDR1 DFQATT, CDR2 SNEGSKA (reference sequence). CDR3 length equals 12 residues. V was clipped by 6 bases and J by 5 bases, with 13 bases between them. The CDR3 DNA reads TGCAGTGCACGACCTTCGGGGGAGACCCAGTACTTC. Encoded protein: CSARPSGETQYF.

The table lists this clonotype with many counts. The chain couples TRBV9 to TRBJ2-2; 7 bases agree with TRBD1. CDR1 is SGDLS, CDR2 YYNGEE, per germline. With 0 bases clipped from V and 7 bases from J, the junction kept 9 bases outside the gene matches. The CDR3 has 16 residues. The CDR3 loop is CASSVAAGNRGGELFF. CDR3 nucleotide sequence: TGTGCCAGCAGCGTAGCTGCAGGGAACAGGGGCGGGGAGCTGTTTTTT. Using reference TRBV9 and TRBJ2-2 for the parts outside the CDR3, the full variable domain is DSGVTQTPKHLITATGQRVTLRCSPRSGDLSVYWYQQSLDQGLQFLIQYYNGEERAKGNILERFSAQQFPDLHSELNLSSLELGDSALYFCASSVAAGNRGGELFFGEGSRLTVL.

This clonotype was seen at least ten times. This chain joins TRBV4-3 and TRBJ2-6; no definite D call. Germline lookup yields CDR1 LGHNA and CDR2 YSLEER. V lost 4 bases to trimming and J lost 2 bases, with 15 bases between them. The CDR3 has 17 residues. The DNA for the CDR3 is TGCGCCAGCAGCCCATGGGCCGTTTGGGCTGGGGCCAACGTCCTGACTTTC. This gives the protein CASSPWAVWAGANVLTF.